This T cell receptor beta chain was observed in a study of blood T cell repertoires in COVID-19. Profiled with immunoSEQ multiplex PCR; TCRdb holds only in-frame clones, not every one. The table lists over 50,000 clones, 86% of them singletons, with around 2.7% in the top ten. V lost 6 bases to trimming and J lost 1 base; unmatched junction nucleotides: 17. This CDR3 contains 18 residues. Germline CDR1 and CDR2: LNHDA and SQIVND (reference sequence). The material sequenced was peripheral blood. The clonotype originates from a man at least 80 years old with acute or convalescent COVID-19. The V call is TRBV19, the J call TRBJ1-1; 7 nucleotides line up with TRBD1. CDR3 sequence: CASSTWYDTGTENTEAFF. As DNA, the CDR3 is TGTGCCAGTAGCACCTGGTATGATACCGGGACAGAGAACACTGAAGCTTTCTTT.